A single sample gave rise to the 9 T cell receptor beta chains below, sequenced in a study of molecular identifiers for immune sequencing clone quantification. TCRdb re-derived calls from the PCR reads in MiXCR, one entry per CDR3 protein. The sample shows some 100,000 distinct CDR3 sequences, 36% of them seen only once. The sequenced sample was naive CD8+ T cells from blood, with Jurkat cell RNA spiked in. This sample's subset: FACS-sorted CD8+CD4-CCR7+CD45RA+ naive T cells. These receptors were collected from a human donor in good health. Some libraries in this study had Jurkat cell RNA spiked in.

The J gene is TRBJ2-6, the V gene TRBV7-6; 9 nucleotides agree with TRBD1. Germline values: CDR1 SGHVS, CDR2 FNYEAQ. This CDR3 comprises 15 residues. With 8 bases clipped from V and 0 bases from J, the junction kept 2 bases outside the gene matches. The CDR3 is CASGDRASGANVLTF. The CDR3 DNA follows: TGTGCCAGCGGGGACAGGGCCTCTGGGGCCAACGTCCTGACTTTC.

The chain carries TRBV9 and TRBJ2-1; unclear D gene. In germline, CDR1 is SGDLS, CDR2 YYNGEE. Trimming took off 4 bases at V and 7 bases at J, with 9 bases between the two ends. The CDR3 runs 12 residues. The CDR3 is CASSSFSNEQFF. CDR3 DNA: TGTGCCAGCAGCTCCTTTTCGAATGAGCAGTTCTTC.

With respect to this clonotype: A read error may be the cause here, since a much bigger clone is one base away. The CDR3: CASIRAAGGPGDTQYF. In DNA, the CDR3 is TGTGCCAGCATTCGGGCGGCGGGAGGGCCTGGAGATACGCAGTATTTT. The chain uses TRBV28 and TRBJ2-3, with 9 nucleotides matching TRBD2. Germline assignment: CDR1 MDHEN and CDR2 SYDVKM. J was trimmed by 5 bases and V by 7 bases; bases with no gene match: 13. This CDR3 contains 16 residues.

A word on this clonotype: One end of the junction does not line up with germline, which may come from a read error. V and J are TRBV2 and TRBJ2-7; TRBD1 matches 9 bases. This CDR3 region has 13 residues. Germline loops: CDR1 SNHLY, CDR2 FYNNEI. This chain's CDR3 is CTSSVGQGYEQYF. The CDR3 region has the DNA TGTACCAGCAGCGTGGGACAGGGCTACGAGCAGTACTTC.

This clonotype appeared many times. The CDR3 region is CASTHRDSSYEQYF. In nucleotides, the CDR3 is TGTGCCAGCACCCATCGGGACAGCTCCTACGAGCAGTACTTC. This chain links TRBV7-2 with TRBJ2-7; 7 bases match TRBD1. Germline V gene data show CDR1 as SGHTA and CDR2 as FQGNSA. The CDR3 length is 14 residues. The trim removed 7 bases at V and 0 bases at J, leaving 6 bases unmatched.

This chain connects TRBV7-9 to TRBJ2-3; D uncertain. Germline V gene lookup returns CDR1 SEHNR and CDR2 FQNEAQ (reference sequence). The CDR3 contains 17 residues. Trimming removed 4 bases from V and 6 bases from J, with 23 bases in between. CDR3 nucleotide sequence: TGTGCCAGCAGCTCCAAGTCTGGCGAAGGCCGTGCGGATACGCAGTATTTT. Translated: CASSSKSGEGRADTQYF.

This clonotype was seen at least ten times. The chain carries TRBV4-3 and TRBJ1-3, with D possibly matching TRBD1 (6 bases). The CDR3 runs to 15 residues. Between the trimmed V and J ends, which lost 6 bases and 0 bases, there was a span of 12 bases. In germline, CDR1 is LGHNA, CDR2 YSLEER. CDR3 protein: CASSRGQPSGNTIYF. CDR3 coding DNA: TGCGCCAGCAGTCGCGGACAGCCCTCTGGAAACACCATATATTTT.

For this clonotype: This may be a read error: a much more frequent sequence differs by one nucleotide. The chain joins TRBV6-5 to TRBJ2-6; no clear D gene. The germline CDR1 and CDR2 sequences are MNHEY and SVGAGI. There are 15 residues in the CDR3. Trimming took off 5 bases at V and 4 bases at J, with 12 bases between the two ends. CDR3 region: CASSLRTPGANVLTF. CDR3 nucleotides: TGTGCCAGCAGTCTCCGGACCCCCGGGGCCAACGTCCTGACTTTC.

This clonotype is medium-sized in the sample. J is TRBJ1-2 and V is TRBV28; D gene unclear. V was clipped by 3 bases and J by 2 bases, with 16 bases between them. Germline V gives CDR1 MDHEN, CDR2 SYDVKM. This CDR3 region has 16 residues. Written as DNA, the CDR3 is TGTGCCAGCAGTTTTATATACGGCAGCCTGAACTATGGCTACACCTTC. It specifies CASSFIYGSLNYGYTF.